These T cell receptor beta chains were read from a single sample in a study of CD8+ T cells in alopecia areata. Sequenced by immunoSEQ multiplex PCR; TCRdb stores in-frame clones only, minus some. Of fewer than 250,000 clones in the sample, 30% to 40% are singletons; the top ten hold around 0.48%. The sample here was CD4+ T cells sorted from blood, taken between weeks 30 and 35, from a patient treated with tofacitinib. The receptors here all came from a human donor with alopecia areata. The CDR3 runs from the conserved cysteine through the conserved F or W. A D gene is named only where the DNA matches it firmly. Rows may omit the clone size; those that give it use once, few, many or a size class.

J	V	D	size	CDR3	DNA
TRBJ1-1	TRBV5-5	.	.	CASSLETEAFF	TGTGCCAGCAGCTTGGAGACTGAAGCTTTCTTT
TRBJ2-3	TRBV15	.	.	CATSRESSVSTDTQYF	TGTGCCACCAGCAGAGAAAGTAGTGTTAGCACAGATACGCAGTATTTT
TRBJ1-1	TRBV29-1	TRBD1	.	CSVLSRPGQGWTEAFF	TGCAGCGTTCTGTCCCGACCGGGACAGGGGTGGACTGAAGCTTTCTTT
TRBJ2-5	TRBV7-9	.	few	CASSLVSGLRETQYF	TGTGCCAGCAGCTTAGTTTCAGGGTTGCGAGAGACCCAGTACTTC
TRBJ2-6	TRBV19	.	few	CASSPHFSGANVLTF	TGTGCCAGTAGTCCTCACTTCTCTGGGGCCAACGTCCTGACTTTC
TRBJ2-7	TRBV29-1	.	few	CSAGDFSYEQYF	TGCAGCGCCGGGGACTTTTCCTACGAGCAGTACTTC
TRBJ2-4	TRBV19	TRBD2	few	CASSIASGGGYENIQYF	TGTGCCAGTAGTATCGCTAGCGGGGGAGGGTATGAGAACATTCAGTACTTC
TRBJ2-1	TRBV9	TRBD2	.	CASSVFSGRPSSYNEQFF	TGTGCCAGCAGCGTATTTAGCGGGAGGCCAAGCTCCTACAATGAGCAGTTCTTC
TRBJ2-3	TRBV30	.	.	CAWTGADTQYF	TGTGCCTGGACTGGGGCAGATACGCAGTATTTT
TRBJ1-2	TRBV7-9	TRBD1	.	CASSSFTGAYGYTF	TGTGCCAGCAGCTCATTTACAGGGGCATATGGCTACACCTTC
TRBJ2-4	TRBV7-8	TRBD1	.	CASSPRTGGYIQYF	TGTGCCAGCAGCCCCAGGACAGGGGGTTACATTCAGTACTTC
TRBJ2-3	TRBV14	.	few	CASSSGTTDTQYF	TGTGCCAGCAGCTCAGGGACCACAGATACGCAGTATTTT
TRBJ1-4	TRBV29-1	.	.	CSVVEGNEKLFF	TGCAGCGTTGTGGAGGGGAATGAAAAACTGTTTTTT
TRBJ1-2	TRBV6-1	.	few	CASSEATGLKSYGYTF	TGTGCCAGCAGTGAAGCAACAGGACTGAAATCCTATGGCTACACCTTC
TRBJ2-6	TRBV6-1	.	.	CASMSASGANVLTF	TGTGCCAGCATGTCGGCCTCTGGGGCCAACGTCCTGACTTTC
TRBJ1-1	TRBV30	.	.	CAWSGRGIYTEAFF	TGTGCCTGGAGTGGGCGGGGAATCTACACTGAAGCTTTCTTT
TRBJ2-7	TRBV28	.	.	CASSPHYEQYF	TGTGCCAGCAGTCCTCATTACGAGCAGTACTTC
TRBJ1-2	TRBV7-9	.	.	CASSFGSGDGYTF	TGTGCCAGCAGCTTTGGGAGTGGGGATGGCTACACCTTC
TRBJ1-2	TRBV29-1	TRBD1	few	CSVGDRGNYGYTF	TGCAGCGTAGGTGACAGGGGGAACTATGGCTACACCTTC
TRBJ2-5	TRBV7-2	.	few	CASSLGGAREETQYF	TGTGCCAGCAGCTTAGGGGGGGCGCGGGAAGAGACCCAGTACTTC
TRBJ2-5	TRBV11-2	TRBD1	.	CASSPGQGQETQYF	TGTGCCAGCAGCCCCGGACAGGGGCAAGAGACCCAGTACTTC
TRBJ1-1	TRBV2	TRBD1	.	CASRGDREGTEAFF	TGTGCCAGCAGGGGAGACAGGGAAGGCACTGAAGCTTTCTTT
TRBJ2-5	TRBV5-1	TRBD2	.	CASSLGLAGGPRETQYF	TGCGCCAGCAGCTTGGGACTAGCGGGAGGGCCGCGGGAGACCCAGTACTTC
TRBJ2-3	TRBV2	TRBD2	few	CASVAGIGDTQYF	TGTGCCAGCGTAGCGGGGATTGGGGATACGCAGTATTTT